This T cell receptor (beta chain) derives from a study of blood T cell repertoires in COVID-19. In the source study's methods: Scientists estimated how many nucleated cells there were by amplifying reference gene primers. The method was immunoSEQ multiplex PCR; TCRdb's version includes in-frame clones alone and lacks a portion of them. V and J calls and clone size come straight from that table; D and trimming were deduced from the DNA. Altogether about 58,000 clones are present, 90% being singletons, with the ten largest covering more than 10%. The TCR sequence derives from a man in his 60s with active COVID-19. Material for sequencing was peripheral blood.

The CDR3 nucleotides are TGTGCCAGCAGCGAAGGTCCGTGGCTAGCGATGAACACCGGGGAGCTGTTTTTT. Protein product: CASSEGPWLAMNTGELFF. This chain links TRBV9 with TRBJ2-2, with D perhaps TRBD2 (6 bases). The CDR3 spans 18 residues. Trimming shortened V by 3 bases and J by 1 base, and 19 bases separated the two germline ends. Germline V CDR1 and CDR2: SGDLS, YYNGEE. The full variable domain, with the rest looked up from reference TRBV9 and TRBJ2-2, is DSGVTQTPKHLITATGQRVTLRCSPRSGDLSVYWYQQSLDQGLQFLIQYYNGEERAKGNILERFSAQQFPDLHSELNLSSLELGDSALYFCASSEGPWLAMNTGELFFGEGSRLTVL.